A single T cell receptor beta chain is shown here with its context. Its antigen remains unknown. These data originate in a study of cytomegalovirus exposure and HLA in healthy donors. PCR was performed using 60 Vbeta and 13 Jbeta primers. Original processing methods: Unique TCR beta chains totaled some 80 million in a later count, with roughly 11 million of them shared. Generated by immunoSEQ multiplex PCR, the TCRdb table keeps only in-frame clones and is missing some. V and J calls and clone size are as listed in that table; D and trimming were resolved from the DNA. This table has roughly 190,000 clones, roughly 80% appearing once. Regarding the study as a whole: Most observed TCR sequences were rare, whereas some public TCRs were detected in many donors. A few CMV-associated chains were confirmed in vitro to be specific for CMV antigens. From TCR beta sequences, most subjects' HLA-A and HLA-B alleles were reportedly predicted accurately.

The germline V gene encodes CDR1 KGHSH and CDR2 LQKENI. Trimming cost V 5 bases and J 1 base, with 5 bases left between them. The CDR3 contains 12 residues. This TCR derives from a middle-aged man in good health and CMV-seronegative. The sequenced sample consisted of PBMCs. The rearrangement joins TRBV18 to TRBJ2-5; D is undetermined. CDR3: CASSGSQETQYF. The DNA for the CDR3 is TGTGCCAGCTCAGGCTCCCAAGAGACCCAGTACTTC.